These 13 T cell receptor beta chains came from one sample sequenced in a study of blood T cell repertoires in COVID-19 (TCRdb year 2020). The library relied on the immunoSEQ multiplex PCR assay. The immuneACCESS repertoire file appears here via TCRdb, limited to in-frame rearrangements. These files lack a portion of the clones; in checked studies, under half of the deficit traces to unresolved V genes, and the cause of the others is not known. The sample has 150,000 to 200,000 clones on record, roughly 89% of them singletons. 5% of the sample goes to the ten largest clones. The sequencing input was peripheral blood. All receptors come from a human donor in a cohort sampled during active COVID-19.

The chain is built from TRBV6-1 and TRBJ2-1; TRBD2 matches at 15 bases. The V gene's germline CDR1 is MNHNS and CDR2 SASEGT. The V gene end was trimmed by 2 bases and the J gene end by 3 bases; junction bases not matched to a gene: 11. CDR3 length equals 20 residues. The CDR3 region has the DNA TGTGCCAGCAGTGAAATGGGACTAGCGGGAGGATGGGGCTACTACAATGAGCAGTTCTTC. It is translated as CASSEMGLAGGWGYYNEQFF.

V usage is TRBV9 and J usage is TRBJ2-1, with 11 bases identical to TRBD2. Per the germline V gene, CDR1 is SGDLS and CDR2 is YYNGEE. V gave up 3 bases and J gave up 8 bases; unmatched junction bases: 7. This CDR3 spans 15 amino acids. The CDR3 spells CASSEVAGGMDEQFF. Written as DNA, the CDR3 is TGTGCCAGCAGCGAAGTAGCGGGAGGGATGGATGAGCAGTTCTTC.

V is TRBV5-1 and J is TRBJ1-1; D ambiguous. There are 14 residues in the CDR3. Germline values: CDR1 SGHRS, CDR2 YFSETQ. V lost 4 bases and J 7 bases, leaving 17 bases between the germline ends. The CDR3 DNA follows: TGCGCCAGCAGCCACGCCCCGACAAGAGATGAAGCTTTCTTT. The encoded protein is CASSHAPTRDEAFF.

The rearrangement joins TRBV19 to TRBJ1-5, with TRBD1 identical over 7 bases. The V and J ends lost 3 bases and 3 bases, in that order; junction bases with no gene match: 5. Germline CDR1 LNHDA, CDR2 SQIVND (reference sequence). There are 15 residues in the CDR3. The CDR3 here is CASSMRTGVNQPQHF. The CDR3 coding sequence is TGTGCCAGTAGTATGCGTACAGGGGTCAATCAGCCCCAGCATTTT.

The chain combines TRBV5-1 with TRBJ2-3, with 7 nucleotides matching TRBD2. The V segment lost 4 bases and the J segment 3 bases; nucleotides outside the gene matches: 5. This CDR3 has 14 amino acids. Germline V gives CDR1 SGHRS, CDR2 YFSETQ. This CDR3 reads CASSTGLETDTQYF. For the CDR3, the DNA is TGCGCCAGCAGCACCGGACTAGAGACAGATACGCAGTATTTT.

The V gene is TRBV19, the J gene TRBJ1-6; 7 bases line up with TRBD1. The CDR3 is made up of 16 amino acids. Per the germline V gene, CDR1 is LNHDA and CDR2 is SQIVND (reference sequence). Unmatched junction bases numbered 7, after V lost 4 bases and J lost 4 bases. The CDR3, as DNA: TGTGCCAGTAGTACAGGGTCACAGGGGTATAATTCACCCCTCCACTTT. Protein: CASSTGSQGYNSPLHF.

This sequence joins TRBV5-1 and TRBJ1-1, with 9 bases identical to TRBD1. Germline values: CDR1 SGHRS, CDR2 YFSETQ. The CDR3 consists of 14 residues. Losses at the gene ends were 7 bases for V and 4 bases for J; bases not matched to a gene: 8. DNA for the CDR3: TGCGCCAGCTTATTAACAGGGGGCTCCACTGAAGCTTTCTTT. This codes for CASLLTGGSTEAFF.

Here the CDR3 DNA reads TGTGCCAGCTCCCTACGCGGTAGCTACTACGAGCAGTACTTC. Translated: CASSLRGSYYEQYF. The J gene is TRBJ2-7, the V gene TRBV11-2; D unresolved. This CDR3 is built from 14 residues. The germline V gene encodes CDR1 SGHAT and CDR2 FQNNGV. V lost 8 bases and J 3 bases, leaving 17 bases between the germline ends.

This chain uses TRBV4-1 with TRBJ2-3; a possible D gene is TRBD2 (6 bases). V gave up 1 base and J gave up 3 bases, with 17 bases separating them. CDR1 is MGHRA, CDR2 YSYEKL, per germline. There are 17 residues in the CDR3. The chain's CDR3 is CASSQGGLRPGTDTQYF. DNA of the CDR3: TGCGCCAGCAGCCAAGGAGGACTACGACCTGGGACAGATACGCAGTATTTT.

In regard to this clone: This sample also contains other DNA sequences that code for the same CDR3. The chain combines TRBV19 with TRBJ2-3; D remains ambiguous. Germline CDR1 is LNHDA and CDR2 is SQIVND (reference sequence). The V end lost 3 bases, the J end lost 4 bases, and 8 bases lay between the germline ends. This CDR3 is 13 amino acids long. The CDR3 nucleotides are TGTGCCAGTAGTATTCGCGGATCAGATACGCAGTATTTT. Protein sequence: CASSIRGSDTQYF.

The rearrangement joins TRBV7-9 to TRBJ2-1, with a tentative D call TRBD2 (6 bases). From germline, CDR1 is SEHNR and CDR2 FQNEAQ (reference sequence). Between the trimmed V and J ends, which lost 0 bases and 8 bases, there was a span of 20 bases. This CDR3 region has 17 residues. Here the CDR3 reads CASSLAQGGGTHDEQFF. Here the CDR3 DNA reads TGTGCCAGCAGCTTAGCGCAAGGTGGGGGGACTCACGATGAGCAGTTCTTC.

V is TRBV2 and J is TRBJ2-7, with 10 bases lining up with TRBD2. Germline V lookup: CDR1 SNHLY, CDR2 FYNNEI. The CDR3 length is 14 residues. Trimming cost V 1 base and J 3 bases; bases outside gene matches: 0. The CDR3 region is CASSEGLAGYEQYF. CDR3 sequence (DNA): TGTGCCAGCAGTGAAGGACTAGCGGGCTACGAGCAGTACTTC.

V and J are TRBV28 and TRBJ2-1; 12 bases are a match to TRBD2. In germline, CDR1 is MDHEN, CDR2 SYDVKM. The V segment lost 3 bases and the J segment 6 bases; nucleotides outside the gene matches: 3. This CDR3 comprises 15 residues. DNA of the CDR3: TGTGCCAGCAGTTTTCTAGCGGGAGGGCCCAATGAGCAGTTCTTC. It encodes CASSFLAGGPNEQFF.